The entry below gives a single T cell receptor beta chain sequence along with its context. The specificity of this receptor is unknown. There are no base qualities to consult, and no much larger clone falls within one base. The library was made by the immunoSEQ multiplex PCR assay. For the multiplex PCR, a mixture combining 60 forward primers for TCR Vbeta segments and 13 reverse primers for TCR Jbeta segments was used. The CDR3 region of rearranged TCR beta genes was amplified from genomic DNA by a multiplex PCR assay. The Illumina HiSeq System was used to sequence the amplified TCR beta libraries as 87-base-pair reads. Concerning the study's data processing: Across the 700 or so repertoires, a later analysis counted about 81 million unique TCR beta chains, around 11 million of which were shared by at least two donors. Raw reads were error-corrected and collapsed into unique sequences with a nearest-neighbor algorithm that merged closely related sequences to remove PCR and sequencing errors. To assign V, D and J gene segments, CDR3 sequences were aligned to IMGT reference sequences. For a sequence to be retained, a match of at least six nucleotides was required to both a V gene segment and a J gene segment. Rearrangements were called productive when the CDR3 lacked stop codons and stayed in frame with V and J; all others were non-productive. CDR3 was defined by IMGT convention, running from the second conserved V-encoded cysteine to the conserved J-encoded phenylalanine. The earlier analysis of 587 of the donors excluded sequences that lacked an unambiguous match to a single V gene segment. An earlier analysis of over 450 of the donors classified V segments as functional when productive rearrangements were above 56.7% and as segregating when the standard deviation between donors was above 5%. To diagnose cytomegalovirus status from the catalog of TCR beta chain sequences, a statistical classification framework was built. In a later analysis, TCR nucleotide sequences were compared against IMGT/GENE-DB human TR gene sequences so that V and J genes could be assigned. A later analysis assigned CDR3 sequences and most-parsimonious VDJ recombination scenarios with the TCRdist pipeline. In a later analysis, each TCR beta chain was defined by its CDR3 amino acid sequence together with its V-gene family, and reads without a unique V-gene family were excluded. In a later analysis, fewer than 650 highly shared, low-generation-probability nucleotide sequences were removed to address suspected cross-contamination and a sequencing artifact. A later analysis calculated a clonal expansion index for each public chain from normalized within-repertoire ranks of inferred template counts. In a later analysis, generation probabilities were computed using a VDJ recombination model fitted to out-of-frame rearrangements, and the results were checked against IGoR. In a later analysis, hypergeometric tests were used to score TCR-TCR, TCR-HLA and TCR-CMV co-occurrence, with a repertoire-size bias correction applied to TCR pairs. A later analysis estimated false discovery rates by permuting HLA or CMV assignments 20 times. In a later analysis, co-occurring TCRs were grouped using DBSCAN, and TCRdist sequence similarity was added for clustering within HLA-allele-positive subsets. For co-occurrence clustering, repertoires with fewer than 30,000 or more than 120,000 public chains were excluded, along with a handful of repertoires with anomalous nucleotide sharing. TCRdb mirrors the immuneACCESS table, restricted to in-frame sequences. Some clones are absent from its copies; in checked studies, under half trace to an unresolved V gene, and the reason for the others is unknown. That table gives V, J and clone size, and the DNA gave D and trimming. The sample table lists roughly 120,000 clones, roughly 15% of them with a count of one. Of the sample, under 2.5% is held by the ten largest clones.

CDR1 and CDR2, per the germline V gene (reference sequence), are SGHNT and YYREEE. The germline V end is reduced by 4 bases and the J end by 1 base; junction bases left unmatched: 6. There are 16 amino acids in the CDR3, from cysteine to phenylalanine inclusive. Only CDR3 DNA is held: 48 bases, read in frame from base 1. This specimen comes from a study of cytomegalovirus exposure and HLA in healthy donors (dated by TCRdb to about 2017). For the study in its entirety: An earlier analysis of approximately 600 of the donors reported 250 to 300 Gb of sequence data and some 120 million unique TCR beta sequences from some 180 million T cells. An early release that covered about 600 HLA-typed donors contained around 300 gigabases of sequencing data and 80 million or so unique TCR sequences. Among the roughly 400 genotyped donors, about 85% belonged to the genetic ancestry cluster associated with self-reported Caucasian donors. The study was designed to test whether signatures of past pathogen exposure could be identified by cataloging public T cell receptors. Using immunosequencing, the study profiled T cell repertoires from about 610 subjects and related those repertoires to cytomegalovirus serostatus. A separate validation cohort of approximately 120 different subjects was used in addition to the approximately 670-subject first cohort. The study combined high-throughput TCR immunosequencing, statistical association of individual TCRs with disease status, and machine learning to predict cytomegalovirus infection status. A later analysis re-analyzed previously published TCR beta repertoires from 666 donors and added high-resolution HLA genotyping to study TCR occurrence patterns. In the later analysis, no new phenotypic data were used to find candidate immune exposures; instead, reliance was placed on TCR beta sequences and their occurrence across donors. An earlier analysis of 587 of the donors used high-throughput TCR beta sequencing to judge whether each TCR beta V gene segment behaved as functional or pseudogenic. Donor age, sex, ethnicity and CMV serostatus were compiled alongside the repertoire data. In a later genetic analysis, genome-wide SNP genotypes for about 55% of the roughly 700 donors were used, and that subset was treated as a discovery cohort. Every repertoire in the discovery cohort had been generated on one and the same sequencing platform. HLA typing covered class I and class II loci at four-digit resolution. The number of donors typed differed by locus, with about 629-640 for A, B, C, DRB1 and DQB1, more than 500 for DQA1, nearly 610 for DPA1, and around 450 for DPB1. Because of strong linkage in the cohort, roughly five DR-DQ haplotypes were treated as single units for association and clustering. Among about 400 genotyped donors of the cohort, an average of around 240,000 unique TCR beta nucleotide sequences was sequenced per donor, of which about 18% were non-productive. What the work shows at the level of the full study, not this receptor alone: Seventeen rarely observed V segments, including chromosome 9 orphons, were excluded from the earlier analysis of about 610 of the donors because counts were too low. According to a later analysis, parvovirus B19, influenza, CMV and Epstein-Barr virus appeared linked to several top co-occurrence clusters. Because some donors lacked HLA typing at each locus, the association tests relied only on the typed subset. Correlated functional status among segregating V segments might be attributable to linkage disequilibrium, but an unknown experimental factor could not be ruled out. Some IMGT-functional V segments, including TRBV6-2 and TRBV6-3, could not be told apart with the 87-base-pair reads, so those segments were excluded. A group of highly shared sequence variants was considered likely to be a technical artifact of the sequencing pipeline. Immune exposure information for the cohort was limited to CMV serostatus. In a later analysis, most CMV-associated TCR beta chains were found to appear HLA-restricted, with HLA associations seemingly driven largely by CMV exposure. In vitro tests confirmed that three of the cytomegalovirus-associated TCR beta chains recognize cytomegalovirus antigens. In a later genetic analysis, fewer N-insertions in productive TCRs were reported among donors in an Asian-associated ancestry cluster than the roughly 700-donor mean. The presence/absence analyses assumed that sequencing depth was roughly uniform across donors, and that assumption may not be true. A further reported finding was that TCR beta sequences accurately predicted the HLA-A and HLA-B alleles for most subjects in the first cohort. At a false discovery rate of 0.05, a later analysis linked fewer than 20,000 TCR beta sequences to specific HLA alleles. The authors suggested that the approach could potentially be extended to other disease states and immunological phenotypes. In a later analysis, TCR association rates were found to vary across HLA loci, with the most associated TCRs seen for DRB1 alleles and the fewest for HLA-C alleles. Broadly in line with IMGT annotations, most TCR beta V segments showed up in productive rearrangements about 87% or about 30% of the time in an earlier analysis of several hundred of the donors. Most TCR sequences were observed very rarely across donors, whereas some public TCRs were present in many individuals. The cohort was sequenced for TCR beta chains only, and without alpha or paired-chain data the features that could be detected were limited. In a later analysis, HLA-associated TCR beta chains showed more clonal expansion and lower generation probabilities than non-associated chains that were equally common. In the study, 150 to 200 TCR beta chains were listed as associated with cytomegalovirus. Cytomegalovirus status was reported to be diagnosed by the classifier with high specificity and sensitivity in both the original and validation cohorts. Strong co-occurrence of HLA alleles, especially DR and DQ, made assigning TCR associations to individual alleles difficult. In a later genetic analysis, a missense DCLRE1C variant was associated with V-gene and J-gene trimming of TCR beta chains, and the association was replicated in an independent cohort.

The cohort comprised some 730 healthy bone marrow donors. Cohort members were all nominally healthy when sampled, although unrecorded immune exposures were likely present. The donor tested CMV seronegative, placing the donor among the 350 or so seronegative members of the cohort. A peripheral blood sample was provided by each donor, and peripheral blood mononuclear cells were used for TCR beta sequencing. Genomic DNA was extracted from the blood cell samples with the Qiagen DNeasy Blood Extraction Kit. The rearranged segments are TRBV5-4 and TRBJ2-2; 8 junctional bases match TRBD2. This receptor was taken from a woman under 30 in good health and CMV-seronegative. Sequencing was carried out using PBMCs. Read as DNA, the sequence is TGTGCCAGCAGCCATGGACTAGCCGGGAACACCGGGGAGCTGTTTTTT. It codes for CASSHGLAGNTGELFF. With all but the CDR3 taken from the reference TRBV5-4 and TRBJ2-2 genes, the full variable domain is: ETGVTQSPTHLIKTRGQQVTLRCSSQSGHNTVSWYQQALGQGPQFIFQYYREEENGRGNFPPRFSGLQFPNYSSELNVNALELDDSALYLCASSHGLAGNTGELFFGEGSRLTVL.